The 15 T cell receptor beta chains presented below share a single source sample, sequenced in a study of T cells after yellow fever vaccination. TCRdb recomputed calls from the 5' RACE reads with MiXCR, one row per CDR3 protein. The table includes around 360,000 distinct CDR3 sequences, approximately 10% detected once. Sample: PBMCs, taken on the day of the first yellow fever vaccination. All receptors come from a young man who received the YFV17D yellow fever vaccine.

In this sample, this clonotype turned up many times. The genes are TRBV27 and TRBJ1-2; D call uncertain. Germline lookup yields CDR1 MNHEY and CDR2 SMNVEV (reference sequence). The CDR3 extends over 14 amino acids. V dropped 7 bases and J dropped 3 bases, with 15 bases sitting between them. CDR3 amino acids: CASTPRAAHYGYTF. The CDR3 DNA reads TGTGCCAGCACCCCCCGGGCGGCCCACTATGGCTACACCTTC.

The chain uses TRBV5-5 and TRBJ2-2; D possibly corresponds to TRBD1 (6 bases). V lost 4 bases, J lost 4 bases, and 11 bases lay in between. Germline lookup yields CDR1 SGHKS and CDR2 YYEKEE (reference sequence). CDR3 length: 14 residues. The CDR3 DNA follows: TGTGCCAGCAGCCGCGACAGGACCACCGGGGAGCTGTTTTTT. Its translation: CASSRDRTTGELFF.

This chain joins TRBV30 and TRBJ2-7; D may correspond to TRBD1 or TRBD2 (5 bases each). The germline V gene has CDR1 GTSNPN and CDR2 SVGIG (reference sequence). The CDR3 is 12 residues long. V was cut by 8 bases and J by 7 bases, with 18 bases left in between. The CDR3 bases are TGTGCCCCCCTCGCGAGGGGTTGGGAGCAGTACTTC. Translation: CAPLARGWEQYF.

The V and J genes are TRBV11-2 and TRBJ2-3; 12 nucleotides align to TRBD2. This CDR3 comprises 16 residues. CDR1 is SGHAT, CDR2 FQNNGV, per germline. V gave up 1 base and J gave up 4 bases; unmatched junction bases: 3. The CDR3 sequence is CASSLASGGAPDTQYF. The CDR3, as DNA: TGTGCCAGCAGCTTAGCTAGCGGGGGGGCCCCAGATACGCAGTATTTT.

This sequence joins TRBV5-5 and TRBJ2-2; a possible D gene is TRBD2 (5 bases). Trimming stripped 4 bases from V and 1 base from J, with 14 bases between. The CDR3 spans 16 residues. Germline loops: CDR1 SGHKS, CDR2 YYEKEE (reference sequence). In DNA form, the CDR3 reads TGTGCCAGCAGCCGGTGGACCGGGGTGAACACCGGGGAGCTGTTTTTT. Its translation: CASSRWTGVNTGELFF.

The chain combines TRBV5-1 with TRBJ1-1; 7 bases fit TRBD1. The CDR3 covers 14 residues. Per the germline V gene, CDR1 is SGHRS and CDR2 is YFSETQ. V lost 2 bases, J lost 2 bases, and 3 bases stayed unmatched. The DNA for the CDR3 is TGCGCCAGCAGCTTTGAGGGGGCTAACACTGAAGCTTTCTTT. Translated: CASSFEGANTEAFF.

This clonotype was counted many times. The gene calls are TRBV4-2 and TRBJ2-2, with TRBD2 as a possible D gene (7 bases). There are 16 residues in the CDR3. Germline CDR1 and CDR2: LGHNA and YNFKEQ. The germline V and J ends were trimmed by 4 bases and 4 bases, with 16 bases remaining between them. The CDR3 DNA follows: TGTGCCAGCAGCCCTAAGGGGGGGGCCCTCACCGGGGAGCTGTTTTTT. It yields the protein CASSPKGGALTGELFF.

This clonotype occurred a few times. The chain couples TRBV12-3 or TRBV12-4 to TRBJ2-3, with D unresolved. The CDR3 loop spans 15 amino acids. The germline V and J ends were trimmed by 3 bases and 3 bases, with 13 bases remaining between them. The CDR3 region has the DNA TGTGCCAGCAGTTTCCCGCGCTCTGGTACAGATACGCAGTATTTT. It specifies CASSFPRSGTDTQYF.

The genes are TRBV9 and TRBJ1-2, with a weak D call TRBD1 (5 bases). The CDR3 runs to 15 residues. Trimming left V 2 bases short and J 4 bases short, with 15 bases between. Per the germline V gene, CDR1 is SGDLS and CDR2 is YYNGEE. CDR3 loop: CASSVSQVLGYGYTF. The DNA for the CDR3 is TGTGCCAGCAGCGTCTCACAGGTTCTAGGCTATGGCTACACCTTC. Using reference TRBV9 and TRBJ1-2 for the parts outside the CDR3, the full variable domain is DSGVTQTPKHLITATGQRVTLRCSPRSGDLSVYWYQQSLDQGLQFLIQYYNGEERAKGNILERFSAQQFPDLHSELNLSSLELGDSALYFCASSVSQVLGYGYTFGSGTRLTVV.

The chain links TRBV7-9 to TRBJ2-5, with D possibly TRBD2 on 5 matching bases. Germline CDR1 SEHNR, CDR2 FQNEAQ (reference sequence). The V end was cut by 5 bases, the J end by 4 bases, with 20 bases between. The CDR3 runs 16 residues. The CDR3 here is CASSPFRGGEVETQYF. The CDR3 DNA reads TGTGCCAGCAGCCCATTCCGTGGAGGAGAAGTAGAGACCCAGTACTTC.

The chain links TRBV20-1 to TRBJ1-5; D gene unclear. The length of the CDR3 is 15 residues. Trimming removed 1 base at V and 2 bases at J, with 12 bases between. Looked up from germline, CDR1 is DFQATT and CDR2 is SNEGSKA (reference sequence). In nucleotides, the CDR3 is TGCAGTGCTAGAGTCGACCCGCAGGGCAATCAGCCCCAGCATTTT. Residues: CSARVDPQGNQPQHF.

This clonotype was found a few times. The genes are TRBV4-3 and TRBJ2-7; a weak D match, TRBD2 (5 bases). CDR1 and CDR2 (germline): LGHNA, YSLEER. The CDR3 is 13 residues long. Trimming shortened V by 4 bases and J by 6 bases, and 13 bases separated the two germline ends. CDR3 DNA: TGCGCCAGCAGCCCACCATGGAGGCCCGAGCAGTACGTC. As protein: CASSPPWRPEQYV.

This clonotype occurred many times. The rearrangement links TRBV20-1 to TRBJ1-3, with a weak D call TRBD1 (5 bases). Germline-derived CDR1 and CDR2 are DFQATT and SNEGSKA (reference sequence). V lost 0 bases, J lost 4 bases, and 10 bases lay in between. The CDR3 is 14 amino acids. The CDR3 loop is CSARDQGSGNTIYF. CDR3 sequence (DNA): TGCAGTGCTAGAGACCAGGGATCCGGAAACACCATATATTTT.

This clonotype was found a few times. As DNA, the CDR3 is TGCGCCAGCAGCTTGTCTAGGGCCATGAACACTGAAGCTTTCTTT. It specifies CASSLSRAMNTEAFF. This rearrangement joins TRBV5-1 to TRBJ1-1; no reliable D call. V was trimmed by 1 base and J by 0 bases, leaving 10 bases between them. The CDR3 is 15 residues long. The germline CDR1 and CDR2 sequences are SGHRS and YFSETQ.

At least ten counts were recorded for this clonotype. The rearrangement links TRBV6-1 to TRBJ1-1; D uncertain. Germline V lookup: CDR1 MNHNS, CDR2 SASEGT. V was cut by 7 bases and J by 3 bases, with 15 bases left in between. The CDR3 contains 14 residues. CDR3 amino acids: CASTPGGRDTEAFF. CDR3 DNA: TGTGCCAGCACCCCGGGTGGCCGAGACACTGAAGCTTTCTTT.